This paragraph reports one T cell receptor beta chain. As yet, its antigen is unknown. The data derive from a study of T cell responses to AZD1222 COVID-19 vaccine. Study-level information: Pooling of second doses given at about 4 or about 12 weeks was done. Regarding the study as a whole: The study sampled repertoires only after the peak T cell response. The number of AZD1222 recipients seropositive at baseline was only five or six. Spike-specific TCR breadth and depth both grew after two AZD1222 doses.

The CDR3 consists of 13 residues. Germline lookup yields CDR1 GTSNPN and CDR2 SVGIG (reference sequence). V was shortened by 0 bases and J by 5 bases, with 8 bases between the two germline ends. Method: immunoSEQ multiplex PCR; TCRdb's copy keeps in-frame clones and lacks some. Of 150,000 to 200,000 clones in the sample, just under 95% are singletons; the top ten hold 1.6%. Sequenced material: peripheral blood, taken on day 0 of AZD1222 vaccination. The TCR was taken from an adult in good health. This chain links TRBV30 with TRBJ2-1; no clear D gene. The CDR3 loop is CAWSVLLNNEQFF. CDR3 bases: TGTGCCTGGAGTGTACTTCTGAACAATGAGCAGTTCTTC.